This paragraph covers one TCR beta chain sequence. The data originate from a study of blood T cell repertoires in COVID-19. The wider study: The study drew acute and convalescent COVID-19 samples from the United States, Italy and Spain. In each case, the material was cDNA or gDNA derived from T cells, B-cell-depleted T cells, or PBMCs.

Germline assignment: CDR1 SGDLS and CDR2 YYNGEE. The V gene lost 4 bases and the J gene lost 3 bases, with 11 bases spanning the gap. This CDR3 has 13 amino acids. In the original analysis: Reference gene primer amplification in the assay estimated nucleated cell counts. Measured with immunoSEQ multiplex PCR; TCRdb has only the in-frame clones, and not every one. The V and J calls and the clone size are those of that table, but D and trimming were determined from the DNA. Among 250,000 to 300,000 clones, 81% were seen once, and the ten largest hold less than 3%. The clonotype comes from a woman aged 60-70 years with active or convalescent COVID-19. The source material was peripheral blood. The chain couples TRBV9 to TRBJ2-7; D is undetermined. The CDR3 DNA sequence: TGTGCCAGCAGCCCTCCTACCAACTACGAGCAGTACTTC. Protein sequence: CASSPPTNYEQYF.